This TCR beta chain was captured in a study of blood T cell repertoires in COVID-19. Study context: T cells, B-cell-depleted T cells, or PBMCs provided the cDNA or gDNA that served as material.

The CDR3 extends over 19 amino acids. Germline V CDR1 and CDR2: KGHSH, LQKENI. V shed 6 bases, J shed 2 bases, and the junction held 16 bases outside the gene matches. Some clones are missing from TCRdb's copy, which holds only in-frame ones; the method was immunoSEQ multiplex PCR. The profile shows 30,000 to 35,000 clones, roughly 80% of them singletons. The V gene is TRBV18, the J gene TRBJ2-3; 11 positions match TRBD2. The TCR originated in a woman in her sixties or seventies with acute or convalescent COVID-19. Sequencing was done on a sample of peripheral blood. The CDR3 is CASSPRPSGGSPLTDTQYF. CDR3 nucleotides: TGTGCCAGCTCCCCCCGTCCTAGCGGGGGGTCACCACTCACAGATACGCAGTATTTT.